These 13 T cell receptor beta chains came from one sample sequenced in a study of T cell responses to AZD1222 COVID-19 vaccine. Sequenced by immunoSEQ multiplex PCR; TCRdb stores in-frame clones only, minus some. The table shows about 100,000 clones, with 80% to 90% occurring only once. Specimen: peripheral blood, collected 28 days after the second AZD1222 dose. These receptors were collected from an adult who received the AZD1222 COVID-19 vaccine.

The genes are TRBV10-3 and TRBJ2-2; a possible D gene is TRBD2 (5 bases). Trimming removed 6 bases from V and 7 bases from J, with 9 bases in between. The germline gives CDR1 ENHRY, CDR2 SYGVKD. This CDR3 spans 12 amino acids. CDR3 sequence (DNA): TGTGCCATCAGACCCGAGGGCGGGGAGCTGTTTTTT. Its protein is CAIRPEGGELFF.

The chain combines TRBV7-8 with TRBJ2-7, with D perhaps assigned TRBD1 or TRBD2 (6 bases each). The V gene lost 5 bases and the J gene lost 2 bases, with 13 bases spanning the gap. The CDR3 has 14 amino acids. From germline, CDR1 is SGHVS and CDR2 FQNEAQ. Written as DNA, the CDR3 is TGTGCCAGCAGCCGGGGGCAGGGGACCTACGAGCAGTACTTC. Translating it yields CASSRGQGTYEQYF.

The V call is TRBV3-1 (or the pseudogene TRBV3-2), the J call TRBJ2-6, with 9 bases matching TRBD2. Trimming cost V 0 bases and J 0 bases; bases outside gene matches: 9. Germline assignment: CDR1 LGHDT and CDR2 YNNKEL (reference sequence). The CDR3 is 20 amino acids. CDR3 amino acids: CASSQDPGLAGFSGANVLTF. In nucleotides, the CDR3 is TGTGCCAGCAGCCAAGATCCCGGGCTAGCGGGATTCTCTGGGGCCAACGTCCTGACTTTC.

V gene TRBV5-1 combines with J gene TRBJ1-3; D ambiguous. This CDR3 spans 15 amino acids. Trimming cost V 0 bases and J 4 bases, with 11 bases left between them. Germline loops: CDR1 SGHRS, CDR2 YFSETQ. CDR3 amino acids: CASSLDGYLGNTIYF. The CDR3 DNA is TGCGCCAGCAGCTTGGATGGATATCTCGGAAACACCATATATTTT.

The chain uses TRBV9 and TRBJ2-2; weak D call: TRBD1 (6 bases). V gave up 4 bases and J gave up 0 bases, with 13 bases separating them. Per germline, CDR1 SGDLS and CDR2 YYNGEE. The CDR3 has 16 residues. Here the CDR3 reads CASSLRQATNTGELFF. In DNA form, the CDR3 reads TGTGCCAGCAGCCTCAGACAGGCTACGAACACCGGGGAGCTGTTTTTT.

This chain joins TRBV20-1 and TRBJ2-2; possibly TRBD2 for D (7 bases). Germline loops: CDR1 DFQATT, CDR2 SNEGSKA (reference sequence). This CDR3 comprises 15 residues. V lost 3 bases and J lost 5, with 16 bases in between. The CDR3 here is CSASLGGGLTGELFF. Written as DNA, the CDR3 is TGCAGTGCTAGTCTGGGCGGGGGCCTAACCGGGGAGCTGTTTTTT.

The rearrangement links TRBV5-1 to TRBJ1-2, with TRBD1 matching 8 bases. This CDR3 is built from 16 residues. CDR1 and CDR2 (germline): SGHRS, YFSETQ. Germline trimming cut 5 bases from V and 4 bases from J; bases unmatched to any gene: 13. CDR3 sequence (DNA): TGCGCCAGCAGACTATCCGGGACAGGAAGGAGCTATGGCTACACCTTC. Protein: CASRLSGTGRSYGYTF.

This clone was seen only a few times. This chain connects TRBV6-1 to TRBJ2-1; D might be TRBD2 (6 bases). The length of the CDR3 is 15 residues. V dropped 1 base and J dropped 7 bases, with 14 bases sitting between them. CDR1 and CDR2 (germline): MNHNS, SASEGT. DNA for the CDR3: TGTGCCAGCAGTGAAGTGTGGGGGGTTAGGAATGAGCAGTTCTTC. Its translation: CASSEVWGVRNEQFF.

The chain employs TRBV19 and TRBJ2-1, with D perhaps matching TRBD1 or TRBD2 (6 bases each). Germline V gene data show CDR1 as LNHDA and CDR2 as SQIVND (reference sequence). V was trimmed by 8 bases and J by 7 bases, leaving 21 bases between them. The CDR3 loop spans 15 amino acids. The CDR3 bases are TGTGCCAGTTCTACATTCGCGGGGACACCGAATGAGCAGTTCTTC. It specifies CASSTFAGTPNEQFF.

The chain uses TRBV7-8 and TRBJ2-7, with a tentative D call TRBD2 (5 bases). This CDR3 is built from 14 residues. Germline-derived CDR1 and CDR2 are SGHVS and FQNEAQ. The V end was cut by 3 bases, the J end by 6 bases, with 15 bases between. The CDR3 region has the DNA TGTGCCAGCAGCTTCCTCGGCGGGTCCGGCGAGCAGTACTTC. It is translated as CASSFLGGSGEQYF.

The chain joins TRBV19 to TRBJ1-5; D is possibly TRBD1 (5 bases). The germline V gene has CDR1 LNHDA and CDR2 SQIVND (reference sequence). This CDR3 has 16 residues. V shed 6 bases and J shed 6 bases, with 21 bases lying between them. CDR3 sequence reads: CASSSTWDGRGQPQHF. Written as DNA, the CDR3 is TGTGCCAGTAGCTCCACCTGGGACGGTCGCGGTCAGCCCCAGCATTTT. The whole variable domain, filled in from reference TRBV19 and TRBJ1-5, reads DGGITQSPKYLFRKEGQNVTLSCEQNLNHDAMYWYRQDPGQGLRLIYYSQIVNDFQKGDIAEGYSVSREKKESFPLTVTSAQKNPTAFYLCASSSTWDGRGQPQHFGDGTRLSIL.

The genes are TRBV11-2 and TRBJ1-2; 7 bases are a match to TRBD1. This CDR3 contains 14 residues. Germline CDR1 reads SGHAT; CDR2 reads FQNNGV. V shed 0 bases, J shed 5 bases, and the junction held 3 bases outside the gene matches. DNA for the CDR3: TGTGCCAGCAGCTTAGAAGGGGGCGTTTATGGCTACACCTTC. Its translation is CASSLEGGVYGYTF. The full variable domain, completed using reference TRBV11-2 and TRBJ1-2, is EAGVAQSPRYKIIEKRQSVAFWCNPISGHATLYWYQQILGQGPKLLIQFQNNGVVDDSQLPKDRFSAERLKGVDSTLKIQPAKLEDSAVYLCASSLEGGVYGYTFGSGTRLTVV.

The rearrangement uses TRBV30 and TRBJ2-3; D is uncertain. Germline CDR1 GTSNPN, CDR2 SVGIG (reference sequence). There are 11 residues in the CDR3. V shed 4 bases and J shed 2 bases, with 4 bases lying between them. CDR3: CAWTYTDTQYF. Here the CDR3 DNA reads TGTGCCTGGACGTACACAGATACGCAGTATTTT.